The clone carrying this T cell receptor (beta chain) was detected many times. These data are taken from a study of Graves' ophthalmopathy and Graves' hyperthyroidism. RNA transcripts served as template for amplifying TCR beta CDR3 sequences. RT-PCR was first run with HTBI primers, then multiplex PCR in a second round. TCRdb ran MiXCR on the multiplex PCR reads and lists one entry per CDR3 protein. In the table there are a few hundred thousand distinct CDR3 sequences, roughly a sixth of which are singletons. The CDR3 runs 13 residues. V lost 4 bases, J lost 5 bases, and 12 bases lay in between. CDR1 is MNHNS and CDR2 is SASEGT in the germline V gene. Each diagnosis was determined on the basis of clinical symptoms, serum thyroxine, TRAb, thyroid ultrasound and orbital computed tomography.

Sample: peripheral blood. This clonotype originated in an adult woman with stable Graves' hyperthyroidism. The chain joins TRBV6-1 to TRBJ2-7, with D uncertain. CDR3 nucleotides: TGTGCCAGCAGTGCCCCTTATTGGAACGAGCAGTACTTC. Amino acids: CASSAPYWNEQYF.